The 9 T cell receptor beta chains given below trace back to one sample, sequenced in a study of shared clonotypes between healthy human individuals. Some clones are missing from TCRdb's copy, which holds only in-frame ones; the method was immunoSEQ multiplex PCR. The table records some 500,000 clones, approximately 95% of them present only once. The sample consisted of naive CD4+ T cells sorted from blood. Subset: CD45RA+ positively selected. The source of these receptors is a woman under 40 in good health.

The chain joins TRBV6-1 to TRBJ2-2; D perhaps matches TRBD2 (5 bases). Between the trimmed V and J ends, which lost 1 base and 4 bases, there was a span of 7 bases. Germline values: CDR1 MNHNS, CDR2 SASEGT. The CDR3 sequence is 14 residues long. The CDR3 coding sequence is TGTGCCAGCAGTGAAGGACGGGGCACCGGGGAGCTGTTTTTT. This gives the protein CASSEGRGTGELFF.

The chain carries TRBV5-4 and TRBJ2-1, with D hard to call. Germline values: CDR1 SGHNT, CDR2 YYREEE (reference sequence). V gave up 0 bases and J gave up 8 bases, with 24 bases separating them. The length of the CDR3 is 18 residues. The CDR3 protein is CASSLGPRRHLSGDEQFF. The CDR3 DNA reads TGTGCCAGCAGCTTGGGGCCTCGTAGACATTTATCTGGCGATGAGCAGTTCTTC.

V gene TRBV2 combines with J gene TRBJ2-7; 10 nucleotides match TRBD1. The CDR3 has 15 residues. Germline-derived CDR1 and CDR2 are SNHLY and FYNNEI. Trimming cost V 8 bases and J 7 bases; bases outside gene matches: 14. DNA of the CDR3: TGTGCCAGCGGACTACTCGGGACAGGGGCCCGAGAGCAGTACTTC. Its translation: CASGLLGTGAREQYF.

The chain joins TRBV6-1 to TRBJ2-1, with D possibly TRBD1 on 5 matching bases. The germline V and J ends were trimmed by 4 bases and 7 bases, with 11 bases remaining between them. Germline lookup yields CDR1 MNHNS and CDR2 SASEGT. The CDR3 contains 13 residues. CDR3 DNA sequence: TGTGCCAGCAGTGGCTGGACACTTAATGAGCAGTTCTTC. It translates to CASSGWTLNEQFF.

The chain carries TRBV11-2 and TRBJ2-7; 8 nucleotides agree with TRBD2. The germline gives CDR1 SGHAT, CDR2 FQNNGV. Trimming removed 8 bases from V and 4 bases from J; junction bases left unmatched: 16. This CDR3 spans 16 amino acids. Here the CDR3 DNA reads TGTGCCAGCCTTTCCTATGTAGGGGCTAGCGGGTACGAGCAGTACTTC. Protein sequence: CASLSYVGASGYEQYF.

This chain connects TRBV5-1 to TRBJ1-1; D is perhaps TRBD1 (5 bases). Deletions cut 0 bases from V and 3 bases from J, with 9 bases between. Germline assignment: CDR1 SGHRS and CDR2 YFSETQ. The CDR3 spans 14 residues. This chain's CDR3 is CASSLAGDDTEAFF. CDR3 sequence (DNA): TGCGCCAGCAGCTTGGCGGGGGATGACACTGAAGCTTTCTTT.

The CDR3 spells CASSYSPWSSYNEQFF. For the CDR3, the DNA is TGTGCCAGCAGTTACTCGCCTTGGAGCTCCTACAATGAGCAGTTCTTC. This sequence joins TRBV6-5 and TRBJ2-1; D gene ambiguous. This CDR3 region has 16 residues. Germline CDR1 is MNHEY and CDR2 is SVGAGI. V was clipped by 0 bases and J by 0 bases, with 9 bases between them.

J is TRBJ2-2 and V is TRBV15; D gene unclear. The V gene's germline CDR1 is LNHNV and CDR2 YYDKDF (reference sequence). Trimming shortened V by 5 bases and J by 4 bases, and 14 bases separated the two germline ends. The CDR3 contains 15 residues. The CDR3 here is CATSGLVVGTGELFF. The CDR3 DNA follows: TGTGCCACCAGCGGGCTCGTAGTGGGCACCGGGGAGCTGTTTTTT.

This sequence joins TRBV19 and TRBJ1-4; the D is unclear. The germline gives CDR1 LNHDA, CDR2 SQIVND (reference sequence). Trimming stripped 7 bases from V and 7 bases from J, with 19 bases between. The CDR3 spans 15 residues. As DNA, the CDR3 is TGTGCCAGTACAATGGCAGAAGGGTTCGGTGAAAAACTGTTTTTT. Translating gives CASTMAEGFGEKLFF.